Listed below are T cell receptor beta chains from one sample, sequenced in a study of cytomegalovirus exposure and HLA in healthy donors. Profiled with immunoSEQ multiplex PCR; TCRdb holds only in-frame clones, not every one. The sample includes a few hundred thousand clones, roughly 70% of them seen just once. Material: PBMCs. The source of these receptors is a female donor in good health and CMV-seronegative. Both conserved end residues are part of each CDR3. Fields, in order: V gene, clone size, D gene, J gene, CDR3 DNA, CDR3 protein. The D gene is left open where the match is weak. Expanded clones get a size class; other rows say once, few or many, or leave the size out.

>TRBV19|few|TRBD2|TRBJ2-5
TGTGCCTCGGGGACTAGCGGGAGGCTGGATTCGGGGACCCAGTACTTC
CASGTSGRLDSGTQYF
>TRBV2|-|TRBD2|TRBJ2-3
TGTGCCAGCAGCCTTACTAGCGGGCGTCGCACAGATACGCAGTATTTT
CASSLTSGRRTDTQYF
>TRBV19|-|TRBD1|TRBJ2-7
TGTGCCAGTAGGACGACAGGGCTCGCGGCCGAGCAGTACTTC
CASRTTGLAAEQYF
>TRBV6-1|-|TRBD1|TRBJ2-7
TGTGCCAGCAGTTCTGCCGGGACAGGGGGGTACGAGCAGTACTTC
CASSSAGTGGYEQYF
>TRBV10-1|-|TRBD2|TRBJ2-3
TGCGCCAGCAGTGAGATAGCGGGAGGCTTCACAGATACGCAGTATTTT
CASSEIAGGFTDTQYF
>TRBV10-1|-|TRBD2|TRBJ2-7
TGCGCCAGCAGTGACCGGACTAGCGGGAGAAACGAGCAGTACTTC
CASSDRTSGRNEQYF
>TRBV11-3|-|-|TRBJ2-2
TGTGCCAGCAGCTTAGCGGGAGACGGGACCGGGGAGCTGTTTTTT
CASSLAGDGTGELFF
>TRBV5-6|-|TRBD2|TRBJ2-7
TGTGCCAGCAGCTTGGGGGGTAGCGGGAGGGCCTGGGGGGGTTACGAGCAGTACTTC
CASSLGGSGRAWGGYEQYF
>TRBV15|-|TRBD1|TRBJ2-6
TGTGCCACCAGCAGAGGGAGAAGGGGGCTCGGGTCCGGGGCCAACGTCCTGACTTTC
CATSRGRRGLGSGANVLTF
>TRBV29-1|few|-|TRBJ2-3
TGCAGCGTTACGCGGGGCGAAAGAAATACGCAGTATTTT
CSVTRGERNTQYF
>TRBV25-1|-|-|TRBJ2-7
TGTGCCAGCAGTGGACAGGACTCCTACGAGCAGTACTTC
CASSGQDSYEQYF
>TRBV7-8|once|TRBD2|TRBJ2-4
TGTGCCAGCAGGGTCGGGGCAACCGGGACTAGCGCGGCCAAAAACATTCAGTACTTC
CASRVGATGTSAAKNIQYF
>TRBV28|-|TRBD2|TRBJ2-7
TGTGCCAGCAGTTTAAGGGATAGCGGGAGGATCTACGAGCAGTACTTC
CASSLRDSGRIYEQYF
>TRBV5-5|few|TRBD1|TRBJ1-4
TGTGCCAGCAGCTTGGGGTATGGACAGGGCCGGGAAAAACTGTTTTTT
CASSLGYGQGREKLFF
>TRBV5-1|few|TRBD2|TRBJ2-4
TGCGCCAGCAGCTTGGCCGTTCTAGCGGGAGGGCCAAGGGAAGGAGCCAAAAACATTCAGTACTTC
CASSLAVLAGGPREGAKNIQYF
>TRBV7-2|-|TRBD2|TRBJ2-1
TGTGCCAGCAGCTTTACTAGCGGATACAATGAGCAGTTCTTC
CASSFTSGYNEQFF
>TRBV21-1|-|-|TRBJ2-5
TGTGCCAGCAGCACCAGGGGAGCGGGAGATTTCCAAGAGACCCAGTACTTC
CASSTRGAGDFQETQYF
>TRBV19|-|TRBD2|TRBJ2-2
TGTGCCAGCCAAATGGGGGGGACCGGGGAGCTGTTTTTT
CASQMGGTGELFF
>TRBV25-1|-|-|TRBJ2-4
TGTGCCAGCAGTGAGGAGGAAACTGATTTAGCCAAAAACATTCAGTACTTC
CASSEEETDLAKNIQYF
>TRBV7-9|-|TRBD2|TRBJ2-3
TGTGCCAGCAGTAGGGGGTCAGGGCGGGAGGGCACAGATACGCAGTATTTT
CASSRGSGREGTDTQYF
>TRBV6-5|-|-|TRBJ1-2
TGTGCCAGCAGTTACCAGGGAATAGCCTATGGCTACACCTTC
CASSYQGIAYGYTF
>TRBV11-3|-|TRBD1|TRBJ1-1
TGTGCCAGCAGCCACAAGGGGACAGGGATGAACACTGAAGCTTTCTTT
CASSHKGTGMNTEAFF
>TRBV7-9|-|-|TRBJ2-5
TGTGCCAGCAGCGTCTTGCCTTCAGGGTTTGGAGAGACCCAGTACTTC
CASSVLPSGFGETQYF
>TRBV27|-|TRBD2|TRBJ2-7
TGTGCCAGCACCCCCGGGACTAGCGGGTCCCGTAAGTACTTC
CASTPGTSGSRKYF
>TRBV7-9|-|TRBD2|TRBJ2-1
TGTGCCAGCAGCTTAGATTTAGCGGGAGGGAGACATGAGCAGTTCTTC
CASSLDLAGGRHEQFF
>TRBV6-6|-|-|TRBJ2-1
TGTGCCACCAGCCTTTACGGCGGAGGATCCGATGAGCAGTTCTTC
CATSLYGGGSDEQFF
>TRBV12-5|-|TRBD2|TRBJ2-1
TGTGCTAGTGCAACTCGACCGGGACTAGCGGGAGAGAAAACCTACAATGAGCAGTTCTTC
CASATRPGLAGEKTYNEQFF
>TRBV2|-|-|TRBJ1-4
TGTGCCAGCAGGGCAGATCCTTATGAAAAACTGTTTTTT
CASRADPYEKLFF
>TRBV11-2|-|TRBD1|TRBJ1-2
TGTGCCAGCAGCCCTACCACCGACAGGGAAGCCTGTGGCTACACCTTC
CASSPTTDREACGYTF
>TRBV10-3|-|TRBD2|TRBJ2-1
TGTGCCATCAGGGCGGGAGGTGGGGAGCAGTTCTTC
CAIRAGGGEQFF
>TRBV2|-|-|TRBJ2-1
TGTGCCAGCAGTGACTCTAGCTCCTACAATGAGCAGTTCTTC
CASSDSSSYNEQFF
>TRBV28|once|-|TRBJ2-5
TGTGCCAGCAGTACCCGCGGGGAAGAGACCCAGTACTTC
CASSTRGEETQYF